These T cell receptor beta chains were read from a single sample in a study of siplizumab effects on memory and regulatory T cells. Profiling relied on immunoSEQ multiplex PCR, and the TCRdb table lists in-frame clones only, not all of them. Of 75,000 to 95,000 clones listed, approximately 90% are singletons. Sequenced sample: CD4+ T cells sorted from blood. These receptors were obtained from a human donor in good health. CDR3s include the opening cysteine and the closing phenylalanine or tryptophan. D genes are given only for firm matches. Where a row states a size, it is once, few, many or the class of an expanded clone; other rows omit it.

cdr3_aa,cdr3_nt,v_call,d_call,j_call,clone_size
CASSLGQAIVNQPQHF,TGTGCCAGCAGTTTAGGACAGGCGATAGTCAATCAGCCCCAGCATTTT,TRBV28,TRBD1,TRBJ1-5,.
CASSSRGLAGYNEQFF,TGTGCCAGTAGTTCGAGGGGACTAGCGGGGTACAATGAGCAGTTCTTC,TRBV19,TRBD2,TRBJ2-1,.
CSVRFSQGQETQYF,TGCAGCGTTAGGTTTTCACAGGGCCAAGAGACCCAGTACTTC,TRBV29-1,.,TRBJ2-5,.
CASSINPRPDEQFF,TGTGCCAGTAGTATAAACCCCCGGCCGGATGAGCAGTTCTTC,TRBV19,.,TRBJ2-1,.
CASKAGPYEQFF,TGCGCCAGCAAGGCGGGCCCCTATGAGCAGTTCTTC,TRBV10-2,.,TRBJ2-1,.
CASSLAGAQPQHF,TGTGCCAGCAGCCTGGCGGGTGCCCAGCCCCAGCATTTT,TRBV7-9,.,TRBJ1-5,.
CASSPDRQNQPQHF,TGTGCCAGCAGCCCGGACAGGCAAAATCAGCCCCAGCATTTT,TRBV5-4,TRBD1,TRBJ1-5,.
CASSGGGPEAFF,TGTGCCAGCAGTGGGGGAGGCCCCGAAGCTTTCTTT,TRBV6-1,.,TRBJ1-1,.
CASSEGTGHQPQHF,TGTGCCAGCAGTGAAGGGACAGGGCACCAGCCCCAGCATTTT,TRBV2,TRBD1,TRBJ1-5,.
CASSYGSSYNSPLHF,TGTGCCAGCAGTTACGGGAGCTCCTATAATTCACCCCTCCACTTT,TRBV6-6,.,TRBJ1-6,once
CASSPPETQYF,TGTGCCAGCTCACCACCAGAGACCCAGTACTTC,TRBV18,.,TRBJ2-5,once
CASSLNQVSPLHF,TGTGCCAGCAGTTTAAATCAGGTTTCACCCCTCCACTTT,TRBV27,.,TRBJ1-6,.
CASGSTRGTYEQYF,TGTGCCAGCGGGAGTACGCGGGGTACCTACGAGCAGTACTTC,TRBV2,.,TRBJ2-7,.
CASSFVKSYEQYF,TGTGCCAGCAGTTTCGTAAAAAGCTACGAGCAGTACTTC,TRBV28,.,TRBJ2-7,.
CASSSQGSGEQYF,TGTGCCAGCAGCTCGCAGGGATCAGGCGAGCAGTACTTC,TRBV7-2,.,TRBJ2-7,.
CASGTPLSPAFF,TGTGCCAGTGGGACCCCCCTGAGCCCTGCGTTCTTC,TRBV19,.,TRBJ2-1,.
CASSPAGASYGYTF,TGTGCCAGCAGCCCGGCGGGGGCAAGCTATGGCTACACCTTC,TRBV16,.,TRBJ1-2,.
CASSQWDRANTGELFF,TGCGCCAGCAGCCAATGGGACCGAGCGAACACCGGGGAGCTGTTTTTT,TRBV4-1,.,TRBJ2-2,once
CASSLGLDTLFGNGYTF,.,TRBV7-9,.,TRBJ1-2,.
CASSLDLWGRYGYTF,TGCGCCAGCAGCTTGGATTTGTGGGGCCGCTATGGCTACACCTTC,TRBV5-1,.,TRBJ1-2,.
CASSSSWGTGYGYTF,TGTGCCAGTAGTTCCTCGTGGGGGACGGGCTATGGCTACACCTTC,TRBV19,.,TRBJ1-2,.
CASSEGGLSNQPQHF,TGTGCCAGCAGTGAAGGGGGGTTGAGCAATCAGCCCCAGCATTTT,TRBV6-1,.,TRBJ1-5,.
CAWSVSRDSYEQYF,TGTGCCTGGAGTGTATCCAGGGACTCGTACGAGCAGTACTTC,TRBV30,.,TRBJ2-7,once
CASSYLLQETQYF,TGTGCCAGCAGTTACCTCCTACAAGAGACCCAGTACTTC,TRBV6-6,.,TRBJ2-5,.
CASSLEVENTGELFF,TGCGCCAGCAGCTTGGAAGTAGAGAACACCGGGGAGCTGTTTTTT,TRBV5-1,.,TRBJ2-2,.
CATRRNYGYTF,TGTGCCACCAGGCGGAACTATGGCTACACCTTC,TRBV19,.,TRBJ1-2,.